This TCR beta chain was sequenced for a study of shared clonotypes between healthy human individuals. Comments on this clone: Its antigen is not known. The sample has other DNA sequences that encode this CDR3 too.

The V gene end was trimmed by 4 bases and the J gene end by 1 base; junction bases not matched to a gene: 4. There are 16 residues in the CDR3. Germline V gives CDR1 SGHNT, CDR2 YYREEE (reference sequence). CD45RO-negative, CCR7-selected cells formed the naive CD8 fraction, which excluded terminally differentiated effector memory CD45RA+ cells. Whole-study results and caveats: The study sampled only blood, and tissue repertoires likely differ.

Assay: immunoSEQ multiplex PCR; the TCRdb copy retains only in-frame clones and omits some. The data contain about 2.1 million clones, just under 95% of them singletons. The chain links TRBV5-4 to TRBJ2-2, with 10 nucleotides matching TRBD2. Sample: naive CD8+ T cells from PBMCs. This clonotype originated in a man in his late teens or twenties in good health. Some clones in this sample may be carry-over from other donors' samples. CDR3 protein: CASSLRLAGNTGELFF. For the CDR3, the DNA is TGTGCCAGCAGCCTACGACTAGCGGGGAACACCGGGGAGCTGTTTTTT. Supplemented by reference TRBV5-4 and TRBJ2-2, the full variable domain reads ETGVTQSPTHLIKTRGQQVTLRCSSQSGHNTVSWYQQALGQGPQFIFQYYREEENGRGNFPPRFSGLQFPNYSSELNVNALELDDSALYLCASSLRLAGNTGELFFGEGSRLTVL.